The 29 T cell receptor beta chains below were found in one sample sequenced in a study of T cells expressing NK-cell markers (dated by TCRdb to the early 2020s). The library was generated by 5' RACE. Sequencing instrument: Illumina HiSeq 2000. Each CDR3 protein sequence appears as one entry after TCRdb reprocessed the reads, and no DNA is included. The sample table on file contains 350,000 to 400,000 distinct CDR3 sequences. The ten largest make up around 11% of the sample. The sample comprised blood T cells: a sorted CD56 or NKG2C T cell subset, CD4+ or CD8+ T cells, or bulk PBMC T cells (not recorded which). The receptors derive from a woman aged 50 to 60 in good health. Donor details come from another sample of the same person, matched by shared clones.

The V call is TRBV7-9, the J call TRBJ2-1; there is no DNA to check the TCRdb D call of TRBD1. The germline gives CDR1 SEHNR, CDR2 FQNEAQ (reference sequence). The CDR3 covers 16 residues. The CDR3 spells CASSFQKRVGGNEQFF. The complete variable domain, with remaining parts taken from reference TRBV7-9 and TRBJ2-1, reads DTGVSQNPRHKITKRGQNVTFRCDPISEHNRLYWYRQTLGQGPEFLTYFQNEAQLEKSRLLSDRFSAERPKGSFSTLEIQRTEQGDSAMYLCASSFQKRVGGNEQFFGPGTRLTVL.

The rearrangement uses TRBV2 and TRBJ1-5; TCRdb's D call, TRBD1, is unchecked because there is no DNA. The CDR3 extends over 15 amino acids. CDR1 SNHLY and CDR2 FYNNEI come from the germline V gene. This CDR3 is CASRYWTGKDQPQHF.

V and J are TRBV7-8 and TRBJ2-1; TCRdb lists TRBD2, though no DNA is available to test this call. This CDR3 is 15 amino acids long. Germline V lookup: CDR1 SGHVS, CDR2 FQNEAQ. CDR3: CASSLGSGLRNEQFF. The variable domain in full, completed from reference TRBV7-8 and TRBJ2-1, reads GAGVSQSPRYKVAKRGQDVALRCDPISGHVSLFWYQQALGQGPEFLTYFQNEAQLDKSGLPSDRFFAERPEGSVSTLKIQRTQQEDSAVYLCASSLGSGLRNEQFFGPGTRLTVL.

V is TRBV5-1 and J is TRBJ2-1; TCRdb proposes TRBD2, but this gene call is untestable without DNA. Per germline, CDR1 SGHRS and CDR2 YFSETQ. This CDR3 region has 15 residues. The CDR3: CASVQDGSRYNEQFF.

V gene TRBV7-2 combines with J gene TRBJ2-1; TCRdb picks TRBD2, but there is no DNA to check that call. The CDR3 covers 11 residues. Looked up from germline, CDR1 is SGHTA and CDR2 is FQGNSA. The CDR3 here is CASSYLTKQFF.

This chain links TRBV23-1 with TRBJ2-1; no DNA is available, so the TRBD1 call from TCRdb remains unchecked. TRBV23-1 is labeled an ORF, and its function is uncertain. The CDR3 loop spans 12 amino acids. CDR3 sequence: CASPTGGNEQFF.

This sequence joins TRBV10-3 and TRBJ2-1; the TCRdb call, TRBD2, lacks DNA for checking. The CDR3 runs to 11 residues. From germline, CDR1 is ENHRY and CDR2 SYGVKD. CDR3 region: CAILADNEQFF.

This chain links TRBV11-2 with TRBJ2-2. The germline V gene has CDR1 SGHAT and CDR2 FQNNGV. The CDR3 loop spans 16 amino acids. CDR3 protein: CASSPLGQANTGELFF.

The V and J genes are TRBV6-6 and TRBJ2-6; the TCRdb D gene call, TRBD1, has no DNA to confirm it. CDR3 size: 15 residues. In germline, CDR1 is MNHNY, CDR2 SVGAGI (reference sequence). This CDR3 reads CARSQGSSGANVLTF.

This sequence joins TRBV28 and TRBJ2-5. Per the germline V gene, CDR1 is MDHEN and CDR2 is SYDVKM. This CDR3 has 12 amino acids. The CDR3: CASSPQTETQYF.

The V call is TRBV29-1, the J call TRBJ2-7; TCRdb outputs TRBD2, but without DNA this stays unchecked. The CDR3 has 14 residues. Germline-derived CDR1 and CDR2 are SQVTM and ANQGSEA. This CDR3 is CSVGRIAGAYEQYF.

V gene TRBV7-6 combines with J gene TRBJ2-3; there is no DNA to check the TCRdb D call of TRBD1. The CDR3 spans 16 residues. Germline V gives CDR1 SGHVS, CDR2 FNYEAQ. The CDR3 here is CASSLMSGRGADTQYF.

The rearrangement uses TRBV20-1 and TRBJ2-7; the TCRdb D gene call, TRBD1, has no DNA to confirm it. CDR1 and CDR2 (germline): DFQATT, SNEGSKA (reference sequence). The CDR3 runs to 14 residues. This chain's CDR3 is CSAKEADSIYEQYF.

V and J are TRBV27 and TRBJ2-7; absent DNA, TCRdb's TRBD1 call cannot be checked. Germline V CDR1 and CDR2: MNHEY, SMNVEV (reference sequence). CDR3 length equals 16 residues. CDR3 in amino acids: CASSFGSTGRPYEQYF.

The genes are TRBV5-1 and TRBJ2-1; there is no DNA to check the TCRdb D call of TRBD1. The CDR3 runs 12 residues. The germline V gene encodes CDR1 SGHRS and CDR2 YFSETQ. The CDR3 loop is CASSTGDRKQFF.

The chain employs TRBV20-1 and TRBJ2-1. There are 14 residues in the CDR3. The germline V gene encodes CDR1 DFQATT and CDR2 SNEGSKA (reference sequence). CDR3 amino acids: CSARGVKSRNEQFF.

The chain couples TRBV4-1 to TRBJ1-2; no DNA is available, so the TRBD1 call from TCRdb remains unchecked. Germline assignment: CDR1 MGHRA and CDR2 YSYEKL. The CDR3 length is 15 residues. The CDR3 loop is CASSQGGGMNYGYTF.

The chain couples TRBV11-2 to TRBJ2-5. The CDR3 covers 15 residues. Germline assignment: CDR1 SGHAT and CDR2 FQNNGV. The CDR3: CASRNPGSKWETQYF.

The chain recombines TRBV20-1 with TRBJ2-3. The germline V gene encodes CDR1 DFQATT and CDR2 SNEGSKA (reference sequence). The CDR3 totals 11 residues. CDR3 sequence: CSATSADTQYF.

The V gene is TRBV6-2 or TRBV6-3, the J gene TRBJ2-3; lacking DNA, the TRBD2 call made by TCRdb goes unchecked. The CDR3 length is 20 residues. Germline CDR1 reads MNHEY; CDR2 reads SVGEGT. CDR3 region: CASSYSGTSGSTWATDTQYF.

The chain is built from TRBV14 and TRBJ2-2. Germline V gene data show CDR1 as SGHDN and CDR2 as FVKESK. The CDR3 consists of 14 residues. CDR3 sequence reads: CASSPFGHTGELFF.

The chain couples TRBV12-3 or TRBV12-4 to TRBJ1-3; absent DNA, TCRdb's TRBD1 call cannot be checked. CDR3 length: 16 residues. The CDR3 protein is CASSPRQQISGNTIYF.

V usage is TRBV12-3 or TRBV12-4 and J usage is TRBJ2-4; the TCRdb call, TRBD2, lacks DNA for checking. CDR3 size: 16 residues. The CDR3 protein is CASSFDSSGMGNIQYF.

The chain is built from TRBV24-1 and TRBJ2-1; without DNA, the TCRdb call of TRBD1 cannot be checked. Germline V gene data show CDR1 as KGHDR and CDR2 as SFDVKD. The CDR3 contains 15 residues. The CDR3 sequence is CATSEFGTSYNEQFF.

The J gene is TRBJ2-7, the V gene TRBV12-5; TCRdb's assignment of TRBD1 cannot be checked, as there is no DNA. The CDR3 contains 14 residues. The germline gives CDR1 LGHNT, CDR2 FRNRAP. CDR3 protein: CASGFSGSPYEQYF.

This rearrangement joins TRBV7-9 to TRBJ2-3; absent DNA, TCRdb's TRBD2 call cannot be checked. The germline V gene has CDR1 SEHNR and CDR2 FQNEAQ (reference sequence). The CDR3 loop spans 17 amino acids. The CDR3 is CASSSTSSGSFKDTQYF.

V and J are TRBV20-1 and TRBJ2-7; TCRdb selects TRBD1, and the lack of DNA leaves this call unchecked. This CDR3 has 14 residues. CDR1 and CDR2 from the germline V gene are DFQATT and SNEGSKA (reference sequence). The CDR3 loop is CSARVAGGILEQYF.

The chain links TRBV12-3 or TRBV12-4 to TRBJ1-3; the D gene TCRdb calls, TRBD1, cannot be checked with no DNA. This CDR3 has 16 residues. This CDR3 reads CASWHFPGSSGNTIYF.

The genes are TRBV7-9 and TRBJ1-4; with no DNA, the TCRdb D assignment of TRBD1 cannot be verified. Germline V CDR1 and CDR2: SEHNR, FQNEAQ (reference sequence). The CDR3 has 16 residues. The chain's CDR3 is CASSLDSGTEYEKLFF.